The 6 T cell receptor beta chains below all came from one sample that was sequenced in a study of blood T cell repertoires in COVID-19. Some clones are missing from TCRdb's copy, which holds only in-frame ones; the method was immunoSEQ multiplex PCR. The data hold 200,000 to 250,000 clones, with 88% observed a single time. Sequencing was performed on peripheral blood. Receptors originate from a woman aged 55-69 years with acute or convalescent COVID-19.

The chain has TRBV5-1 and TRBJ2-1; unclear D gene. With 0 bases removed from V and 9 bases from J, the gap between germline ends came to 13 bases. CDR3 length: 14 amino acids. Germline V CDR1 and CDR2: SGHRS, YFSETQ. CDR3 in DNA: TGCGCCAGCAGCTTGGCTCCCGGGTCTGGTGAGCAGTTCTTC. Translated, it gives CASSLAPGSGEQFF. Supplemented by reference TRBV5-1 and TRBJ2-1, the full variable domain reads KAGVTQTPRYLIKTRGQQVTLSCSPISGHRSVSWYQQTPGQGLQFLFEYFSETQRNKGNFPGRFSGRQFSNSRSEMNVSTLELGDSALYLCASSLAPGSGEQFFGPGTRLTVL.

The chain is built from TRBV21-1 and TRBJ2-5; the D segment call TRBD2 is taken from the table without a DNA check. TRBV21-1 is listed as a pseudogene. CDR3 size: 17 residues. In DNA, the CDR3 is TGTGCCAGCAGCGTGGTCCTGGCGGGTCCCCCTCAAGAGACCCAGTACTTC. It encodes CASSVVLAGPPQETQYF.

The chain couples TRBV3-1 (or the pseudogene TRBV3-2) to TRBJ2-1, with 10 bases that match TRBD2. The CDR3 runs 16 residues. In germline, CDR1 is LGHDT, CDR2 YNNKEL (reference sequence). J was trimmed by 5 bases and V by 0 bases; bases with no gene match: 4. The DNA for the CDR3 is TGTGCCAGCAGCCAAGAAGAACTAGCGGGGCACAATGAGCAGTTCTTC. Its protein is CASSQEELAGHNEQFF.

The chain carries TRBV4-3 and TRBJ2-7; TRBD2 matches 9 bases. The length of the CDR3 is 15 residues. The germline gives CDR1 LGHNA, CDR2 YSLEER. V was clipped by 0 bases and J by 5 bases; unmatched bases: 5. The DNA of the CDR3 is TGCGCCAGCAGCCAAGACTACGGACTAGCGAACGAGCAGTACTTC. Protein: CASSQDYGLANEQYF.

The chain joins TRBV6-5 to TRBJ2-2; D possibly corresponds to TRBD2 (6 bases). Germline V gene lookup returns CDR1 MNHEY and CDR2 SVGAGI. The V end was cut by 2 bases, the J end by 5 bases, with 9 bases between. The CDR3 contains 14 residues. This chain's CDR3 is CASSYAGRTGELFF. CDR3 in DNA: TGTGCCAGCAGTTACGCGGGAAGGACCGGGGAGCTGTTTTTT.

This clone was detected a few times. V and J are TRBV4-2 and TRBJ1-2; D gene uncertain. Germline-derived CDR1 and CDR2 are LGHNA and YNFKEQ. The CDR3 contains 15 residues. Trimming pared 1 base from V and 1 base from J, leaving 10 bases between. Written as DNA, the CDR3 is TGTGCCAGCAGCCAAGGTCCCGCGGGTAACTATGGCTACACCTTC. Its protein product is CASSQGPAGNYGYTF.